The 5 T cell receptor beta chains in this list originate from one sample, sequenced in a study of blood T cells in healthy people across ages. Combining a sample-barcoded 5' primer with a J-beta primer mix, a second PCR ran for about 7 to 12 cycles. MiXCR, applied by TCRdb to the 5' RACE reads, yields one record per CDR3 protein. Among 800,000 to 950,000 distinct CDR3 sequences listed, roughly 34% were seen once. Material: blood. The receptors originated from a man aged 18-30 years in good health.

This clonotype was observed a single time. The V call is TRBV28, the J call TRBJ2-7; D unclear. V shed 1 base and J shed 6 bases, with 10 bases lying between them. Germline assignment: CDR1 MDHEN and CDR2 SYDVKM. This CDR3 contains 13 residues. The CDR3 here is CASSLFDGSEQYF. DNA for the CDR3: TGTGCCAGCAGTTTATTTGACGGCTCCGAGCAGTACTTC.

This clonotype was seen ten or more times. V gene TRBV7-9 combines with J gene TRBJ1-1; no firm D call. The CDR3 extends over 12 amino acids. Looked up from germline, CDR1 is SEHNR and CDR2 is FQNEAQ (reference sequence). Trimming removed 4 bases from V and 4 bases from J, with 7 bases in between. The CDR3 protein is CASSSPGTEAFF. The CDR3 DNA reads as TGTGCCAGCAGCTCCCCGGGCACTGAAGCTTTCTTT.

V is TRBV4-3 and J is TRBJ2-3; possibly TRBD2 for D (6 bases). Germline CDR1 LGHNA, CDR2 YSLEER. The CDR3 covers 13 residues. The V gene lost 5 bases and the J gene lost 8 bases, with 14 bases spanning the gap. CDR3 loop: CASSNTIGGTQYF. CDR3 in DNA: TGCGCCAGCAGCAACACCATCGGGGGTACGCAGTATTTT.

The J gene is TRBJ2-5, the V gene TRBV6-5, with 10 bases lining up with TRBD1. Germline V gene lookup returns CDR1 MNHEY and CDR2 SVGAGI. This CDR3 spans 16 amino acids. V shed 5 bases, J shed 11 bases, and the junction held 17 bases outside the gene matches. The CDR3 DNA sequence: TGTGCCAGCAGTCATCGACAGGGGGCGGGTGACAATGAGCAGTACTTC. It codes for CASSHRQGAGDNEQYF.

CDR3 sequence reads: CASCQDTGVVGEKLFF. The CDR3 DNA is TGTGCCAGCTGCCAGGATACAGGGGTAGTGGGTGAAAAACTGTTTTTT. V gene TRBV21-1 combines with J gene TRBJ1-4; whether TRBD1, the table's D call, matches the DNA was not checked. TRBV21-1 is described as a pseudogene. The CDR3 is made up of 16 amino acids.